The clone carrying this T cell receptor (beta chain) was picked up many times. Antigen: not known. RNA transcripts yielded amplified TCR beta CDR3 regions. HTBI primers were the set used in a first-round RT-PCR of the TCR CDR3. Each CDR3 protein is one row after TCRdb ran MiXCR on the multiplex PCR reads. The table records roughly 500,000 distinct CDR3 sequences, roughly 50% of them present only once. This entry belongs to a study of T cells in Graves' hyperthyroidism and ophthalmopathy. Trimming cost V 4 bases and J 6 bases, with 13 bases left between them. Germline V lookup: CDR1 LNHNV, CDR2 YYDKDF (reference sequence). This CDR3 contains 13 residues. Findings and caveats of the study: Before onset, by a median of around 6.4 months, the model predicted ophthalmopathy.

Sequenced input: peripheral blood or thyroid tissue (not recorded which). The rearrangement links TRBV15 to TRBJ2-7, with D tentatively TRBD2 (5 bases). The receptor's source is an adult woman with Graves' disease, either hyperthyroidism or ophthalmopathy (not recorded which). CDR3 nucleotide sequence: TGTGCCACCAGCATTCTTGACGCGGGCGAGCAGTACTTC. It yields the protein CATSILDAGEQYF.